What follows describes a single T cell receptor beta chain. Antigen specificity is unknown. Library construction for TCR beta used iRepertoire HTBI primers and Arm-PCR of CDR3 regions. One entry per CDR3 protein, called by TCRdb with MiXCR from the multiplex PCR reads. The sample consists of a few hundred thousand distinct CDR3 sequences, 15% to 20% of them appearing once. CDR1 and CDR2 from the germline V gene are MNHEY and SMNVEV (reference sequence). This CDR3 region has 16 residues. Trimming took 7 bases from V and 4 from J, leaving 20 bases between them. The sample is drawn from a study of regulatory T cells in long-lasting Graves disease. Study findings and constraints: Sharing of public clonotypes was greater in persistent patients (approximately 2,700) than in new patients (fewer than 1,000).

Time point indicated: newly diagnosed GD, antithyroid drugs for less than 3 months. RNA extracted from PBMCs served as the sequencing template. The sample was also linked to a second study, of T cells in Graves' hyperthyroidism and ophthalmopathy. That work adds: An initial round of RT-PCR targeting the TCR CDR3 relied on the HTBI primer set. Stable hyperthyroidism and ophthalmopathy were separated using 13 V-J signatures.

The clonotype originates from a woman younger than 30 with Graves disease. The material sequenced was peripheral blood mononuclear cells (PBMCs), taken at new diagnosis, from a patient treated with antithyroid drugs. V usage is TRBV27 and J usage is TRBJ2-1; a possible D gene is TRBD2 (5 bases). CDR3 coding DNA: TGTGCCAGCATGAGGCCGGCATTCGGGGAATACAATGAGCAGTTCTTC. It encodes CASMRPAFGEYNEQFF.